These 10 T cell receptor beta chains were all obtained from the same sample, sequenced in a study of T-cell reconstitution after alpha-beta-depleted transplantation in children. A library of TCRbeta sequences, prepared with unique molecular identifiers, was generated. TCRdb reprocessed the PCR reads with MiXCR, giving one entry per CDR3 protein. This sample carries fewer than 550,000 distinct CDR3 sequences, about 10% of them seen once, and the ten largest clones take around 15%. This sample comprised PBMCs, mostly from graft donor cells, obtained 180 days after TCRalphabeta/CD19-depleted stem cell transplant. The source of these receptors is a female patient aged 2-9 years who had a stem cell transplant for aplastic anemia, so the T cells may come from the graft donor.

This clonotype appeared a few times. The genes are TRBV4-2 and TRBJ2-1; weak D call: TRBD2 (6 bases). The CDR3 is 15 residues long. V was clipped by 2 bases and J by 6 bases, with 14 bases between them. The germline CDR1 and CDR2 sequences are LGHNA and YNFKEQ. CDR3 bases: TGTGCCAGCAGCCAACTCACGGCGCGGGGCAATGAGCAGTTCTTC. It specifies CASSQLTARGNEQFF.

The CDR3 nucleotides are TGCGCCAGCAGCTTCCGTACGGGGGGGGAAAAACTGTTTTTT. Translated, it gives CASSFRTGGEKLFF. V and J are TRBV5-1 and TRBJ1-4; a possible D gene is TRBD1 (5 bases). Trimming removed 2 bases at V and 8 bases at J, with 13 bases between. From germline, CDR1 is SGHRS and CDR2 YFSETQ. CDR3 length: 14 amino acids.

This clonotype was observed many times. This rearrangement joins TRBV10-3 to TRBJ2-5; maybe TRBD1 (5 bases). Germline V gene sequence: CDR1 ENHRY, CDR2 SYGVKD. V was trimmed by 0 bases and J by 1 base, leaving 12 bases between them. This CDR3 spans 16 amino acids. This chain's CDR3 is CAISESFQGVQETQYF. The CDR3, as DNA: TGTGCCATCAGTGAGTCGTTCCAGGGCGTCCAAGAGACCCAGTACTTC.

The V and J genes are TRBV20-1 and TRBJ1-1; D is possibly TRBD1 (6 bases). Germline V gene sequence: CDR1 DFQATT, CDR2 SNEGSKA (reference sequence). Trimming pared 2 bases from V and 6 bases from J, leaving 7 bases between. This CDR3 has 11 amino acids. CDR3 bases: TGCAGTGCTAGATCAGGGGCTGAAGCTTTCTTT. Its protein is CSARSGAEAFF.

This clonotype turned up a few times. This chain connects TRBV5-1 to TRBJ2-2, with 8 bases fitting TRBD1. The germline V gene has CDR1 SGHRS and CDR2 YFSETQ. The CDR3 totals 13 residues. The V and J ends lost 7 bases and 3 bases, in that order; junction bases with no gene match: 2. The CDR3 coding sequence is TGCGCCAGCGGACAGGGCTACACCGGGGAGCTGTTTTTT. Its translation: CASGQGYTGELFF.

The CDR3 DNA reads TGTGCCACCAGCAGAGTTTGGGGACAGGGGGCGGATGGCTACACCTTC. Its translation: CATSRVWGQGADGYTF. The rearrangement joins TRBV15 to TRBJ1-2, with 12 bases that match TRBD1. Germline assignment: CDR1 LNHNV and CDR2 YYDKDF (reference sequence). Germline trimming cut 1 base from V and 6 bases from J; bases unmatched to any gene: 6. The CDR3 length is 16 residues.

There are a few counts of this clonotype. The chain joins TRBV28 to TRBJ1-3, with a possible D match to TRBD1 (6 bases). The CDR3 sequence is 15 residues long. Trimming removed 8 bases from V and 4 bases from J, with 18 bases in between. Germline V lookup: CDR1 MDHEN, CDR2 SYDVKM. The CDR3 loop reads CASLGSKQGGNTIYF. The CDR3 nucleotides are TGTGCCAGCCTTGGCTCCAAGCAGGGGGGAAACACCATATATTTT.

This sequence joins TRBV29-1 and TRBJ1-5; D is unclear. The CDR3 has 10 residues. The germline V and J ends were trimmed by 4 bases and 5 bases, with 3 bases remaining between them. The germline V gene has CDR1 SQVTM and CDR2 ANQGSEA. The CDR3 is CSVGHQPQHF. The CDR3 DNA reads as TGCAGCGTTGGACATCAGCCCCAGCATTTT.

There are many counts of this clonotype. This rearrangement joins TRBV12-3 or TRBV12-4 to TRBJ2-1; no clear D gene. The CDR3 has 15 residues. Trimming pared 3 bases from V and 0 bases from J, leaving 9 bases between. Written as DNA, the CDR3 is TGTGCCAGCAGTTTTGAAGCCACCTCCTACAATGAGCAGTTCTTC. Amino acid sequence: CASSFEATSYNEQFF.

The chain links TRBV24-1 to TRBJ2-5; D is unclear. The CDR3 runs to 12 residues. Germline CDR1 is KGHDR and CDR2 is SFDVKD. The V end was cut by 5 bases, the J end by 7 bases, with 10 bases between. CDR3 sequence reads: CATSGGKGTQYF. CDR3 in DNA: TGTGCCACCAGTGGGGGAAAAGGGACCCAGTACTTC.